The clone carrying this TCR beta chain was counted once. These data originate in a study of T cell changes during pregnancy in multiple sclerosis. Sequencing was performed with immunoSEQ multiplex PCR; in TCRdb, only in-frame clones are kept and a portion is missing. The sample consists of roughly 28,000 clones, over 80% of them appearing once. Germline V CDR1 and CDR2: LGHNA, YSLEER. J was trimmed by 7 bases and V by 1 base; bases with no gene match: 6. The CDR3 loop spans 15 amino acids. The chain links TRBV4-3 to TRBJ2-1, with TRBD2 matching 8 bases. This clonotype was sampled from a female donor with multiple sclerosis, enrolled in a pregnancy study. Material: CD8+ T cells from peripheral blood mononuclear cells, obtained before pregnancy. CDR3 amino acids: CASSQGRGAGNEQFF. CDR3 coding DNA: TGCGCCAGCAGCCAAGGGCGGGGGGCTGGAAATGAGCAGTTCTTC.